This TCR beta chain is from a study of regulatory T cells in long-lasting Graves disease. The time point here: newly diagnosed GD, antithyroid drugs for less than 3 months. Preparation of the TCR library used RNA extracted from PBMCs. Study observations and caveats: It was in persistent disease that TRBV28, TRBJ1-2 and TRBJ2-5 were favored.

Library construction for TCR beta used iRepertoire HTBI primers and Arm-PCR of CDR3 regions. Each CDR3 protein is one row after TCRdb ran MiXCR on the multiplex PCR reads. This sample has roughly 500,000 distinct CDR3 sequences, with around 12% found just once. This clonotype was recorded many times. What it recognizes is unknown. Germline CDR1 SGHTA, CDR2 FQGNSA. V was trimmed by 4 bases and J by 7 bases, leaving 23 bases between them. This CDR3 has 17 residues. These data were also reused for a study on T cells in Graves' hyperthyroidism and ophthalmopathy.

The chain joins TRBV7-2 to TRBJ2-1; TRBD1 or TRBD2 may be the D gene (5 bases each). The source is a woman in her 30s with Graves disease. The specimen comprised peripheral blood mononuclear cells (PBMCs), sampled at new diagnosis, from a patient treated with antithyroid drugs. CDR3 bases: TGTGCCAGCAGCTCCCGGGACCGACCCCTGAGGAAGAATGAGCAGTTCTTC. Encoded protein: CASSSRDRPLRKNEQFF.